The source of this TCR beta chain is a study of blood T cell repertoires in COVID-19. Here immunoSEQ multiplex PCR was the method, and the copy in TCRdb shows in-frame clones only, minus some. The data contain about 140,000 clones, more than 65% of them singletons. The CDR3 has 14 residues. CDR1 and CDR2 (germline): SGHAT, FQDESV (reference sequence). Trimming cost V 3 bases and J 7 bases, with 12 bases left between them. Sequences were obtained from peripheral blood. This TCR derives from a man older than 75 with acute or convalescent COVID-19. J is TRBJ2-2 and V is TRBV11-1; D is ambiguous. In DNA, the CDR3 is TGTGCCAGCAGCTTTTACGCGAGCCACGGGGAGCTGTTTTTT. Protein sequence: CASSFYASHGELFF.